This T cell receptor beta chain was profiled in a study of T cells after yellow fever vaccination. As TCR cDNA was made by 5'RACE template switching, a universal primer site and UMIs were added. TCRdb fed the 5' RACE reads into MiXCR, producing one record per CDR3 protein. The sample has a few hundred thousand distinct CDR3 sequences, 8.7% seen once. The V end was cut by 1 base, the J end by 6 bases, with 7 bases between. CDR3 size: 13 residues. Ten or more counts support this clonotype. Antigen specificity is unknown. General study results and limits: Clones that expanded after primary vaccination mostly reappeared after the booster (roughly 96% CD4, around 87% CD8). Contaminating bulk clonotypes could be abundant in FACS-sorted repertoires.

The receptor comes from a man aged 18 to 30 who received the YFV17D yellow fever vaccine. This chain links TRBV12-3 or TRBV12-4 with TRBJ2-1; tentative D call: TRBD1 (6 bases). The sequences come from PBMCs, collected on the day of the first yellow fever vaccination. Here the CDR3 reads CASSLVQGNEQFF. The CDR3 nucleotides are TGTGCCAGCAGTTTAGTACAGGGCAATGAGCAGTTCTTC.